This TCR beta chain derives from a study of blood T cell repertoires in COVID-19. On the study more broadly: T cells, B-cell-depleted T cells, or PBMCs provided the cDNA or gDNA that served as material.

This CDR3 is 15 amino acids long. Germline CDR1 is SGHRS and CDR2 is YFSETQ. V was clipped by 0 bases and J by 1 base, with 10 bases between them. The data were produced by immunoSEQ multiplex PCR, yet TCRdb's version contains in-frame clones alone and is incomplete. The sample carries some 140,000 clones, approximately 85% recorded once. The chain carries TRBV5-1 and TRBJ1-1; the D is unclear. The sample comprised peripheral blood. This receptor was identified in a man in his sixties with COVID-19, enrolled during active disease. CDR3 coding DNA: TGCGCCAGCAGCTTGGCGGGTCAGACGAACACTGAAGCTTTCTTT. Amino acids: CASSLAGQTNTEAFF.